The sequence of this TCR beta chain was determined in a study of blood T cells in healthy people across ages. Study-wide context: Template switching recovered approximately one barcoded beta molecule for every two T cells.

The use of a sample-barcoded 5' primer and a J-beta primer mix characterized a second PCR of about 7 to 12 cycles. TCRdb used MiXCR to reprocess the 5' RACE reads, holding one entry per CDR3 protein. The sample shows under 700,000 distinct CDR3 sequences, about 25% of them seen only once. Broader study findings: No one knew whether donors had CMV, which possibly confounded expanded clonotype changes.

At least 5.5 micrograms of total RNA were extracted per sample. This clonotype was picked up a small number of times. Its target is not known. The same data also went into a second study, on T cells of mothers and their children. From that study: Mothers gave over 9 million TCR beta CDR3 reads each, and children 3 million to 3.5 million each.

The sample taken for sequencing was blood. The clonotype originates from a boy younger than 18 in good health.

The CDR3 region has the DNA TGTGCCAGCAGTTACTCCTCGTTAAGAACAACCTACGAGCAGTACTTC. Residues: CASSYSSLRTTYEQYF. This chain joins TRBV6-2 or TRBV6-3 and TRBJ2-7; D is ambiguous. The CDR3 is 16 amino acids. Germline CDR1 and CDR2: MNHEY and SVGEGT. V lost 0 bases and J lost 2, with 14 bases in between.